The sequence of this T cell receptor (beta chain) was determined in a study of CD4 T cells in relation to SARS-CoV-2 and coronaviruses. The protocol was immunoSEQ multiplex PCR, while the TCRdb copy is restricted to in-frame clones and leaves out a portion. The sample has 26,000 or so clones, just under 75% seen once; the top ten hold around a quarter. The CDR3 totals 15 residues. V lost 6 bases and J lost 4, with 16 bases in between. Germline assignment: CDR1 MNHEY and CDR2 SVGAGI. The unexposed donors gave CD4+ T cells in about 2010-2019, prior to COVID-19. Isolation of CD4+ T cells took place after less than 11 days in culture. As cell numbers allowed, unexposed-donor CD4+ T cells faced SARS-CoV-2 S/N and four cold-coronavirus spikes. Cultures received half-medium IL-2 refreshes on days 3 and 7. This clone was seen just once. Antigen: not known.

The chain links TRBV6-5 to TRBJ2-1; D may match TRBD1 or TRBD2 (6 bases each). Sequencing was performed on CD4+ T cells from PBMCs, cultured in vitro. The origin of this receptor is a human donor in good health. The CDR3 coding sequence is TGTGCCAGCAGCCCCTCGGGGGCCGCGTACAATGAGCAGTTCTTC. Its protein product is CASSPSGAAYNEQFF.